A single sample gave rise to the 22 T cell receptor beta chains below, sequenced in a study of blood T cell repertoires in COVID-19. TCRdb keeps only in-frame clones here, not all; method: immunoSEQ multiplex PCR. The sample lists 310,000 or so clones; over 75% were seen once. Sequencing input: PBMCs or T cells enriched from blood (not recorded which). Receptors were obtained from a woman younger than 45 who had recovered from COVID-19.

The chain is built from TRBV7-9 and TRBJ2-1; the D gene is possibly TRBD1 (5 bases). The CDR3 contains 13 residues. V lost 5 bases, J lost 3 bases, and 8 bases lay in between. The germline V gene has CDR1 SEHNR and CDR2 FQNEAQ (reference sequence). The CDR3 nucleotides are TGTGCCAGCAGCGCCAGGGTCTACAATGAGCAGTTCTTC. Translated, it gives CASSARVYNEQFF. Full variable domain (remainder filled in from reference TRBV7-9 and TRBJ2-1): DTGVSQNPRHKITKRGQNVTFRCDPISEHNRLYWYRQTLGQGPEFLTYFQNEAQLEKSRLLSDRFSAERPKGSFSTLEIQRTEQGDSAMYLCASSARVYNEQFFGPGTRLTVL.

The chain is built from TRBV28 and TRBJ2-2, with TRBD1 as a possible D gene (6 bases). The germline V gene has CDR1 MDHEN and CDR2 SYDVKM. The V end lost 7 bases, the J end lost 5 bases, and 20 bases lay between the germline ends. This CDR3 comprises 16 residues. CDR3 region: CASKGSTGFGTGELFF. CDR3 coding DNA: TGTGCCAGCAAGGGGAGTACAGGGTTCGGAACCGGGGAGCTGTTTTTT.

V gene TRBV9 combines with J gene TRBJ1-2, with TRBD1 matching over 8 bases. The CDR3 loop spans 15 amino acids. The junction had 7 bases not matched to a gene; V was cut back by 3 bases and J by 3 bases. Germline V CDR1 and CDR2: SGDLS, YYNGEE. CDR3 residues: CASSADRASDYGYTF. The CDR3 DNA sequence: TGTGCCAGCAGCGCGGACAGGGCATCGGACTATGGCTACACCTTC.

The chain uses TRBV5-1 and TRBJ2-2; the match to TRBD1 covers 10 bases. The CDR3 is made up of 16 amino acids. J gave up 4 bases and V 4 bases, and 7 bases lay outside the gene matches. From germline, CDR1 is SGHRS and CDR2 YFSETQ. CDR3 coding DNA: TGCGCCAGCAGCAGAAGACAGGGGGCGATCACCGGGGAGCTGTTTTTT. Residues: CASSRRQGAITGELFF.

This chain connects TRBV19 to TRBJ1-5; D is unresolved. CDR3 length: 13 residues. V gave up 1 base and J gave up 5 bases, with 6 bases separating them. Germline assignment: CDR1 LNHDA and CDR2 SQIVND (reference sequence). In DNA form, the CDR3 reads TGTGCCAGTAGTATAGCCCTCGATCAGCCCCAGCATTTT. Its protein product is CASSIALDQPQHF. Full variable domain (rest looked up from reference TRBV19 and TRBJ1-5): DGGITQSPKYLFRKEGQNVTLSCEQNLNHDAMYWYRQDPGQGLRLIYYSQIVNDFQKGDIAEGYSVSREKKESFPLTVTSAQKNPTAFYLCASSIALDQPQHFGDGTRLSIL.

V is TRBV7-9 and J is TRBJ2-1, with 7 bases aligning to TRBD2. The CDR3 is 17 residues long. The V and J ends lost 3 bases and 0 bases, in that order; junction bases with no gene match: 8. Germline V CDR1 and CDR2: SEHNR, FQNEAQ (reference sequence). The chain's CDR3 is CASSFSWERDSYNEQFF. The CDR3 nucleotides read TGTGCCAGCAGCTTTTCTTGGGAGCGGGACTCCTACAATGAGCAGTTCTTC.

The rearrangement joins TRBV29-1 to TRBJ2-1, with 15 nucleotides matching TRBD2. The CDR3 loop spans 17 amino acids. V lost 1 base and J lost 9; bases outside the gene matches: 10. Germline-derived CDR1 and CDR2 are SQVTM and ANQGSEA. CDR3 in DNA: TGCAGCGTTGAAGTACCCGGGACTAGCGGGAGGAATGGTGAGCAGTTCTTC. Translated: CSVEVPGTSGRNGEQFF.

This chain connects TRBV29-1 to TRBJ1-2; the D gene is possibly TRBD1 (5 bases). The CDR3 spans 12 residues. Germline V lookup: CDR1 SQVTM, CDR2 ANQGSEA. Trimming pared 4 bases from V and 8 bases from J, leaving 14 bases between. This CDR3 reads CSVVGGVEGYTF. CDR3 coding DNA: TGCAGCGTTGTCGGGGGGGTTGAGGGCTACACCTTC.

The V and J genes are TRBV7-2 and TRBJ2-2; perhaps TRBD2 as D (5 bases). Trimming left V 0 bases short and J 0 bases short, with 14 bases between. The CDR3 has 18 amino acids. CDR1 and CDR2 from the germline V gene are SGHTA and FQGNSA. The CDR3 bases are TGTGCCAGCAGCTTAGCACAGCGGAATAGCGCGAACACCGGGGAGCTGTTTTTT. This codes for CASSLAQRNSANTGELFF.

This chain links TRBV6-2 or TRBV6-3 with TRBJ1-2; no clear D gene. In germline, CDR1 is MNHEY, CDR2 SVGEGT. Between the trimmed V and J ends, which lost 2 bases and 7 bases, there was a span of 11 bases. The length of the CDR3 is 13 residues. The CDR3 nucleotides are TGTGCCAGCAGTTACGAGTTGCGAGTTGGCTACACCTTC. Its translation: CASSYELRVGYTF.

This clone came up once. The gene calls are TRBV27 and TRBJ1-3; possible D gene TRBD1, 6 bases. Germline assignment: CDR1 MNHEY and CDR2 SMNVEV (reference sequence). The CDR3 extends over 16 amino acids. V lost 5 bases, J lost 0 bases, and 14 bases lay in between. For the CDR3, the DNA is TGTGCCAGCAGTCTGGGACACCCGATCTCTGGAAACACCATATATTTT. It translates to CASSLGHPISGNTIYF.

This sequence joins TRBV14 and TRBJ2-2; a weak D match, TRBD1 (6 bases). Germline-derived CDR1 and CDR2 are SGHDN and FVKESK. Trimming cost V 4 bases and J 3 bases, with 12 bases left between them. The CDR3 extends over 15 amino acids. CDR3 coding DNA: TGTGCCAGCAGCCTCAACAGGGCAGACACCGGGGAGCTGTTTTTT. It encodes CASSLNRADTGELFF.

V usage is TRBV7-9 and J usage is TRBJ1-4, with TRBD1 matching 9 bases. The CDR3 has 14 residues. CDR1 and CDR2 (germline): SEHNR, FQNEAQ (reference sequence). The ends lost 5 bases at V and 7 bases at J; junction bases unmatched: 5. The CDR3 DNA sequence: TGTGCCAGCAGCCGGGACAGGGCCTTTGAAAAACTGTTTTTT. Its protein is CASSRDRAFEKLFF.

J is TRBJ2-5 and V is TRBV7-5; the table's D call of TRBD1 was not tested on the DNA. TRBV7-5 constitutes a pseudogene. This CDR3 comprises 19 residues. In nucleotides, the CDR3 is TGTGCCAGAAGTACCCGGACAGGGTCGGGTCGGACGCCAGAGGAGACCCAGTACTTC. Translated: CARSTRTGSGRTPEETQYF.

This clone was picked up one time. This chain connects TRBV19 to TRBJ2-7; TRBD1 aligns across 7 bases. Germline trimming cut 10 bases from V and 0 bases from J; bases unmatched to any gene: 6. The germline V gene encodes CDR1 LNHDA and CDR2 SQIVND (reference sequence). The CDR3 length is 13 residues. CDR3 loop: CATRDRASYEQYF. The CDR3 DNA reads as TGTGCCACAAGGGACAGAGCCTCCTACGAGCAGTACTTC.

V usage is TRBV7-2 and J usage is TRBJ1-4; 7 nucleotides agree with TRBD1. The ends lost 3 bases at V and 8 bases at J; junction bases unmatched: 6. The CDR3 loop spans 14 amino acids. Germline lookup yields CDR1 SGHTA and CDR2 FQGNSA. This chain's CDR3 is CASSFQQGPEKLFF. The CDR3 nucleotides are TGTGCCAGCAGCTTTCAACAGGGGCCCGAAAAACTGTTTTTT.

This chain connects TRBV27 to TRBJ2-7, with D perhaps matching TRBD2 (6 bases). CDR1 MNHEY and CDR2 SMNVEV come from the germline V gene (reference sequence). This CDR3 contains 15 residues. Trimming removed 6 bases from V and 1 base from J, with 16 bases in between. CDR3 residues: CASSRGGSLSYEQYF. The CDR3 nucleotides are TGTGCCAGCAGCCGAGGAGGGTCATTATCCTACGAGCAGTACTTC.

This clone has only a few counts. The chain employs TRBV28 and TRBJ1-1; D might be TRBD1 (5 bases). The CDR3 consists of 14 residues. Germline CDR1 MDHEN, CDR2 SYDVKM. The V end lost 5 bases, the J end lost 9 bases, and 19 bases lay between the germline ends. The CDR3 loop reads CASSLSQTASKAFF. The CDR3, as DNA: TGTGCCAGCAGTCTTTCACAGACAGCAAGTAAAGCTTTCTTT.

The chain recombines TRBV27 with TRBJ2-5; D might be TRBD2 (6 bases). Germline V gene sequence: CDR1 MNHEY, CDR2 SMNVEV (reference sequence). The CDR3 extends over 13 amino acids. With 4 bases removed from V and 5 bases from J, the gap between germline ends came to 11 bases. DNA of the CDR3: TGTGCCAGCAGTTCATTAGGAGGGGAGACCCAGTACTTC. Residues: CASSSLGGETQYF.

This chain joins TRBV7-9 and TRBJ1-3; D gene ambiguous. Trimming pared 6 bases from V and 0 bases from J, leaving 6 bases between. This CDR3 has 13 amino acids. CDR1 is SEHNR and CDR2 is FQNEAQ in the germline V gene (reference sequence). The CDR3 reads CASSSNSGNTIYF. DNA for the CDR3: TGTGCCAGCAGTTCAAACTCTGGAAACACCATATATTTT.

The CDR3 loop reads CASSAGLAGERRSSDTQYF. The CDR3 nucleotides are TGTGCCAGCAGCGCCGGACTAGCGGGAGAAAGAAGAAGTTCAGATACGCAGTATTTT. V is TRBV7-9 and J is TRBJ2-3; 13 bases line up with TRBD2. The ends lost 5 bases at V and 4 bases at J; junction bases unmatched: 15. The CDR3 is 19 residues long. Germline CDR1 reads SEHNR; CDR2 reads FQNEAQ (reference sequence).

V usage is TRBV24-1 and J usage is TRBJ2-3; D call uncertain. The CDR3 is 13 amino acids. CDR1 and CDR2 from the germline V gene are KGHDR and SFDVKD. V was trimmed by 5 bases and J by 3 bases, leaving 8 bases between them. The CDR3 nucleotides are TGTGCCACCAGTGTTAGCTGGACAGATACGCAGTATTTT. Protein sequence: CATSVSWTDTQYF.